This T cell receptor (beta chain) came from a study of monozygotic twins with cystic fibrosis. V was clipped by 2 bases and J by 6 bases; unmatched bases: 9. The CDR3 extends over 17 amino acids. Germline V gives CDR1 SGHNT, CDR2 YENEEA. Profiling relied on immunoSEQ multiplex PCR, and the TCRdb table lists in-frame clones only, not all of them. The table shows about 15,000 clones, with roughly 93% occurring only once. The table lists this clone with a count of one. This receptor was taken from a girl aged 2-15 years with cystic fibrosis. The sequenced sample consisted of blood. This chain connects TRBV11-3 to TRBJ2-7; the match to TRBD2 covers 14 bases. For the CDR3, the DNA is TGTGCCAGCAGCTTATACCTCGGGACTAGCGGGAGTTTCGAGCAGTACTTC. Its translation is CASSLYLGTSGSFEQYF. The variable domain in full, completed from reference TRBV11-3 and TRBJ2-7, reads EAGVVQSPRYKIIEKKQPVAFWCNPISGHNTLYWYLQNLGQGPELLIRYENEEAVDDSQLPKDRFSAERLKGVDSTLKIQPAELGDSAVYLCASSLYLGTSGSFEQYFGPGTRLTVT.